The T cell receptor beta chain under discussion was sequenced for a study of blood T cells in healthy people across ages. Findings of the study overall: Unsorted PBMC material precluded a definitive naive versus antigen-experienced comparison.

Through a sample-barcoded 5' primer and a J-beta primer mix, a second PCR was run for roughly 6 to 11 cycles. TCRdb re-called the 5' RACE reads through MiXCR, storing one row per CDR3 protein. This table holds roughly 2 million distinct CDR3 sequences, roughly 50% found once. Turning to this clonotype: Its antigen remains unidentified.

This CDR3 region has 13 residues. The germline V gene has CDR1 DFQATT and CDR2 SNEGSKA (reference sequence). V was cut by 3 bases and J by 2 bases, with 10 bases left in between. The J gene is TRBJ1-1, the V gene TRBV20-1; tentative D call: TRBD1 (6 bases). Sequencing was carried out using blood. The receptor was isolated from a middle-aged woman in good health. CDR3 coding DNA: TGCAGTGCTAGTCGGGACACCAACACTGAAGCTTTCTTT. It codes for CSASRDTNTEAFF.